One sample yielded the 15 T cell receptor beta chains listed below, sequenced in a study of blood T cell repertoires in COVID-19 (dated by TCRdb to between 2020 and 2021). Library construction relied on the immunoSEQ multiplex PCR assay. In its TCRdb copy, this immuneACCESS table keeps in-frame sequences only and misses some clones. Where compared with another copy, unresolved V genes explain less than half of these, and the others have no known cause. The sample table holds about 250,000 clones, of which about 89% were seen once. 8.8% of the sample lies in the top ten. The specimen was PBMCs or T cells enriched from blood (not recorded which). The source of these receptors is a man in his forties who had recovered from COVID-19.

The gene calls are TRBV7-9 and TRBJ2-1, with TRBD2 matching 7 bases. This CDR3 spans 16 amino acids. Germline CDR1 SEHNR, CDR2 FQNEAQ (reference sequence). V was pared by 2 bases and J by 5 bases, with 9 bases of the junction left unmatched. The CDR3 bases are TGTGCCAGCAGCTTACGGACCGGGGGGAGTAACAATGAGCAGTTCTTC. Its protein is CASSLRTGGSNNEQFF.

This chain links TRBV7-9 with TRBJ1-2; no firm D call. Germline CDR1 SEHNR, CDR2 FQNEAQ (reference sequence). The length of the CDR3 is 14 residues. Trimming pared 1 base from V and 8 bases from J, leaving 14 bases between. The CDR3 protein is CASSLDLGETGYTF. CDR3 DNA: TGTGCCAGCAGCTTAGATCTCGGGGAGACAGGCTACACCTTC.

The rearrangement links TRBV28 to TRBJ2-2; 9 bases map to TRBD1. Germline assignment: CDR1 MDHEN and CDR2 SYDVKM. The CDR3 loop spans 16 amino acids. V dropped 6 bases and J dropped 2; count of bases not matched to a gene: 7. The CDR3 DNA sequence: TGTGCCAGCAGCCCTGGGACAGGGAGCAACACCGGGGAGCTGTTTTTT. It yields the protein CASSPGTGSNTGELFF. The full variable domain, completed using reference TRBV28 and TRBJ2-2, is DVKVTQSSRYLVKRTGEKVFLECVQDMDHENMFWYRQDPGLGLRLIYFSYDVKMKEKGDIPEGYSVSREKKERFSLILESASTNQTSMYLCASSPGTGSNTGELFFGEGSRLTVL.

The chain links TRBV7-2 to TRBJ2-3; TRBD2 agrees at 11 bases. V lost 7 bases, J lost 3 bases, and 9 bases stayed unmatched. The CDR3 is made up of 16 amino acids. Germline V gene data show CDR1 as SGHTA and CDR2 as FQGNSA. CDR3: CASNRGASGRTDTQYF. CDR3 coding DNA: TGTGCCAGCAATCGGGGGGCTAGCGGGAGGACAGATACGCAGTATTTT.

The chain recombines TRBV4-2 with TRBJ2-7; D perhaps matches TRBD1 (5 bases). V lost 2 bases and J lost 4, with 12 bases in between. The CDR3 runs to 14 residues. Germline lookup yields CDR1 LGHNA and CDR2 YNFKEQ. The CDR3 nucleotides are TGTGCCAGCAGCCAACTAGACAGATTTTACGAGCAGTACTTC. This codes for CASSQLDRFYEQYF.

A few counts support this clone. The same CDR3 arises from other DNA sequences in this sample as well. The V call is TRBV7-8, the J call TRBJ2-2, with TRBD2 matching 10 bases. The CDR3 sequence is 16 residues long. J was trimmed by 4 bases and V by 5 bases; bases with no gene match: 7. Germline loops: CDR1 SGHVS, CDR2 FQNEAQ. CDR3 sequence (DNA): TGTGCCAGCAGCCGCTTAGCGGGAGGCCGCACCGGGGAGCTGTTTTTT. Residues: CASSRLAGGRTGELFF.

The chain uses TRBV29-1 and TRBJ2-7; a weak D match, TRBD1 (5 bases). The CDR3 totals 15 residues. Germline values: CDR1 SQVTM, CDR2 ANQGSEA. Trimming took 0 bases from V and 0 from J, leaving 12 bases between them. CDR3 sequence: CSVEDRRRGSYEQYF. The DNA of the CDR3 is TGCAGCGTTGAAGATCGACGAAGGGGCTCCTACGAGCAGTACTTC.

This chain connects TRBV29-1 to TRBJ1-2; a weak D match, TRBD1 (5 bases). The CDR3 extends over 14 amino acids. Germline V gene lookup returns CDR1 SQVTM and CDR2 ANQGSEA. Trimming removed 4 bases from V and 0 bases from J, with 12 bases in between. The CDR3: CSVVRGVSNYGYTF. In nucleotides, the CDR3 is TGCAGCGTTGTGCGGGGGGTATCTAACTATGGCTACACCTTC.

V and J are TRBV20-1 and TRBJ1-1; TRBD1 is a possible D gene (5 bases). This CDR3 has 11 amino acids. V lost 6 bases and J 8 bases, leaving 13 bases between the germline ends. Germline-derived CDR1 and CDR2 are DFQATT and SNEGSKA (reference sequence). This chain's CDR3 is CSATTTVEAFF. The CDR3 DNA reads TGCAGTGCAACCACGACAGTAGAAGCTTTCTTT.

The CDR3 region has the DNA TGTGCCAGCAGCCAGGGTGACAGGGGTTACGAGCAGTACTTC. Protein product: CASSQGDRGYEQYF. V usage is TRBV3-1 (or the pseudogene TRBV3-2) and J usage is TRBJ2-7; 8 bases map to TRBD1. With 3 bases clipped from V and 4 bases from J, the junction kept 5 bases outside the gene matches. The germline V gene has CDR1 LGHDT and CDR2 YNNKEL (reference sequence). The CDR3 sequence is 14 residues long.

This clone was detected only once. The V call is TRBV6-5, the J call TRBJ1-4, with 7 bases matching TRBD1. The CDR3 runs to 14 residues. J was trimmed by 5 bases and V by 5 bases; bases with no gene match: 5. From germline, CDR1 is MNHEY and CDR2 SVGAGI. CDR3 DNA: TGTGCCAGCAGTCCCGGGACAGTCAATGAAAAACTGTTTTTT. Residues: CASSPGTVNEKLFF.

CDR3 amino acids: CASSFTGQGALEQYF. The CDR3 DNA reads TGTGCCAGCAGCTTTACGGGACAGGGGGCGCTTGAGCAGTACTTC. The V call is TRBV5-8, the J call TRBJ2-7, with TRBD1 identical over 12 bases. The CDR3 is 15 amino acids. CDR1 SGHTS and CDR2 YDEGEE come from the germline V gene. The trim removed 2 bases at V and 7 bases at J, leaving 7 bases unmatched.

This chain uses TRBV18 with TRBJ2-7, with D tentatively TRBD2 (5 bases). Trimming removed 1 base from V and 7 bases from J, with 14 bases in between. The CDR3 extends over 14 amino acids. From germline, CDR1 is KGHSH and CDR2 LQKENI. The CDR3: CASSPREQPGEQYF. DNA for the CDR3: TGTGCCAGCTCACCACGGGAACAGCCGGGGGAGCAGTACTTC.

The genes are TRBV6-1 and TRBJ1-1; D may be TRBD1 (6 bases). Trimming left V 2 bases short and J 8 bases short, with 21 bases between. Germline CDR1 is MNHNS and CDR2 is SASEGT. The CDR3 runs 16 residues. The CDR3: CASSEWVTGIRAEAFF. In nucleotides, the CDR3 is TGTGCCAGCAGTGAATGGGTGACAGGTATCAGGGCAGAAGCTTTCTTT.

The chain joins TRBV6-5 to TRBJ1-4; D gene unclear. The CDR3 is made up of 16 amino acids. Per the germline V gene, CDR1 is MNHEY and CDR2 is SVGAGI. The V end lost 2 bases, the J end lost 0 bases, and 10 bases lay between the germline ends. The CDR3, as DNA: TGTGCCAGCAGTTACAGCGCCTTTCCAACTAATGAAAAACTGTTTTTT. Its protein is CASSYSAFPTNEKLFF.